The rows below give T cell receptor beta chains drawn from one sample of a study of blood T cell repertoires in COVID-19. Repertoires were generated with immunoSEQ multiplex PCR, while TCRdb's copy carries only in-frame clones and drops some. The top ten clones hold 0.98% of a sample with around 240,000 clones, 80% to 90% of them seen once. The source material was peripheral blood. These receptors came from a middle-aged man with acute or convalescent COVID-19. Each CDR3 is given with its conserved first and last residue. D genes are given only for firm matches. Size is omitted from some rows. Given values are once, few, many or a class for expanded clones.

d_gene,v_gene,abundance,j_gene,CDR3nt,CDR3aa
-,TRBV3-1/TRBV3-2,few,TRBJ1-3,TGTGCCAGCAGCGACGCAGGGTCGGGAAACACCATATATTTT,CASSDAGSGNTIYF
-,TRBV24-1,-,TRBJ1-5,TGTGCCACCAGTGACCCGGGTGGCAATCAGCCCCAGCATTTT,CATSDPGGNQPQHF
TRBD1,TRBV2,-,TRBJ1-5,TGTGCCAGCCTCGGGGGACAGCTTAATCAGCCCCAGCATTTT,CASLGGQLNQPQHF
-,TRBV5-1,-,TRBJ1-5,TGCGCCAGCAGCTTGGAGGCAGGGTCCAATCAGCCCCAGCATTTT,CASSLEAGSNQPQHF
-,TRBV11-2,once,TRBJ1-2,TGTGCCAGCAGCTTAGCAGGCTATGGCTACACCTTC,CASSLAGYGYTF
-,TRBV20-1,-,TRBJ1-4,TGCAGTGCCCGAGGTAATGAAAAACTGTTTTTT,CSARGNEKLFF
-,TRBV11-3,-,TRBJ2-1,TGTGCCAGCTCTCCGGGAGTCGACTACAATGAGCAGTTCTTC,CASSPGVDYNEQFF
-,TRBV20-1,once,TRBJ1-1,TGCAGTGCTAGTGGGGGTGGGGCTTTGAGTACTGAAGCTTTCTTT,CSASGGGALSTEAFF
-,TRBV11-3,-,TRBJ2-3,TGTGCCAGCAGCTTACGAGAGGGAACGCAGTATTTT,CASSLREGTQYF
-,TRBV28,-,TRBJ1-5,TGTGCCAGCAGTTTCGGGAGTTATAGCAATCAGCCCCAGCATTTT,CASSFGSYSNQPQHF
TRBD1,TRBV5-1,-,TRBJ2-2,TGCGCCAGCAGCTTCCAGGGGGCGAACACCGGGGAGCTGTTTTTT,CASSFQGANTGELFF
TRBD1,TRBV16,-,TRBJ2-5,TGTGCCAGCAGCCATCTTCTGACAGGGGGTAGTGAGACCCAGTACTTC,CASSHLLTGGSETQYF
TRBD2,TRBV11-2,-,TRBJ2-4,TGTGCCAGCAGCTCCAGCGGGGGAGCCAAAAACATTCAGTACTTC,CASSSSGGAKNIQYF
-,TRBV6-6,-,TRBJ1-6,TGTGCCAGCATACTATCCCATAATTCACCCCTCCACTTT,CASILSHNSPLHF
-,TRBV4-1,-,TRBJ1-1,TGCGCCAGCAGCCAAGTGTGGAGGGGCGGAGCCGGTCCCGAAGCTTTCTTT,CASSQVWRGGAGPEAFF
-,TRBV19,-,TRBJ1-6,TGTGCCAGTAGCCGCCAGGGGAATAATTCACCCCTCCACTTT,CASSRQGNNSPLHF
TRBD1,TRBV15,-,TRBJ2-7,TGTGCCACCAGCAGCGGGGGACAGGGAAGAGTCTACGAGCAGTACTTC,CATSSGGQGRVYEQYF
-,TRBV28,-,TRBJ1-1,TGTGCCAGCAGTTTTTTGGTCGGGGGGAACACTGAAGCTTTCTTT,CASSFLVGGNTEAFF
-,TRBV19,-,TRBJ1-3,TGTGCCAGTACCCCCCAGGGCTCATCCGGAAACACCATATATTTT,CASTPQGSSGNTIYF
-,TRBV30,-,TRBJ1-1,TGTGCCTGGTCCCCCGGGAGGACTGAAGCTTTCTTT,CAWSPGRTEAFF
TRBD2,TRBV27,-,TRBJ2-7,TGTGCCAGCAGTTTATCGACAACTAGCGGGGGGTCCGAGCAGTACTTC,CASSLSTTSGGSEQYF
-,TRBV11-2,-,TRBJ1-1,TGTGCCAGCAGCTTATCTCTCTACACTGAAGCTTTCTTT,CASSLSLYTEAFF
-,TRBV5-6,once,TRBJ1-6,TGTGCCAGCAGCATTGGATCGGGTTCACCCCTCCACTTT,CASSIGSGSPLHF
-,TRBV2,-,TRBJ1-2,TGTGCCAGCAGAGATAACAGGGACCCTAACTATGGCTACACCTTC,CASRDNRDPNYGYTF
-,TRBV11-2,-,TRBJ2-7,TGTGCCAGCAGCTTGAGCGGAATCCACGAGCAGTACTTC,CASSLSGIHEQYF
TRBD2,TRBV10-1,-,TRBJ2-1,TGCGCCAGCAGTGAGTCTAAGGTAGCGGGGGGCCGGTGGGGCTACAATGAGCAGTTCTTC,CASSESKVAGGRWGYNEQFF
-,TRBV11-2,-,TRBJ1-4,TGTGCCAGCAGCTCACAGGGCCTAGAAAAACTGTTTTTT,CASSSQGLEKLFF
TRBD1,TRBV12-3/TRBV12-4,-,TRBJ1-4,TGTGCCAGCAGAACAGGGGCTAATGAAAAACTGTTTTTT,CASRTGANEKLFF
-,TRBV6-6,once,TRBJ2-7,TGTGCCAGTCGGGGGTCTAACTCCTACGAGCAGTACTTC,CASRGSNSYEQYF
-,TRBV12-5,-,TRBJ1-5,TGTGCTAGTGGTTTGGAGCGGGCGGGTAATCAGCCCCAGCATTTT,CASGLERAGNQPQHF
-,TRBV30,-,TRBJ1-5,TGTGCCTGGAGTGTACGCACCAGGGGAATTCAGCCCCAGCATTTT,CAWSVRTRGIQPQHF
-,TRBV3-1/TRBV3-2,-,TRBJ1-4,TGTGCCAGCAGCCAATTTTCCTCGGGTAATGAAAAACTGTTTTTT,CASSQFSSGNEKLFF
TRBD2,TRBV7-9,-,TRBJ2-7,TGTGCCAGCAGCTCCTCCACCCGGACTAGTCGCGAGCAGTACTTC,CASSSSTRTSREQYF
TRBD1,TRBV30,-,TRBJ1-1,TGTGCCTGGCAATACCCCGACAGGGGCACTGAAGCTTTCTTT,CAWQYPDRGTEAFF
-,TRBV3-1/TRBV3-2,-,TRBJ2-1,TGTGCCAGCAGCCAAGAGGGGGGACCATCCTACAATGAGCAGTTCTTC,CASSQEGGPSYNEQFF
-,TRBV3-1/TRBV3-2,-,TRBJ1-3,TGTGCCAGCAGTTGGGGCCTTTTGTCGGGAAACACCATATATTTT,CASSWGLLSGNTIYF
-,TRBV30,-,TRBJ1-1,TGTGCCTGGAGCAGCAGGGGAGTCACTGAAGCTTTCTTT,CAWSSRGVTEAFF
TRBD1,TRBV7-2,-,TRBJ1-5,TGTGCCAGCAGCTTAAGGACAGGTGGCAATCAGCCCCAGCATTTT,CASSLRTGGNQPQHF
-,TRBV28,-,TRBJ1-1,TGTGCCAGCAGTTTGGGCCGCACTGAAGCTTTCTTT,CASSLGRTEAFF
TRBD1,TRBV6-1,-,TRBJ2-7,TGTGCCAGCAGTAATCCCGGGACAGGGATCAACGAGCAGTACTTC,CASSNPGTGINEQYF
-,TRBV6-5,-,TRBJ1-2,TGTGCCAGCAGTTACATGGTGGGAGGTAGCTATGGCTACACCTTC,CASSYMVGGSYGYTF
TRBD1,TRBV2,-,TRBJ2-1,TGTGCCAGCCAGAGACCCTACAGGGACAGGGAGCAGTTCTTC,CASQRPYRDREQFF